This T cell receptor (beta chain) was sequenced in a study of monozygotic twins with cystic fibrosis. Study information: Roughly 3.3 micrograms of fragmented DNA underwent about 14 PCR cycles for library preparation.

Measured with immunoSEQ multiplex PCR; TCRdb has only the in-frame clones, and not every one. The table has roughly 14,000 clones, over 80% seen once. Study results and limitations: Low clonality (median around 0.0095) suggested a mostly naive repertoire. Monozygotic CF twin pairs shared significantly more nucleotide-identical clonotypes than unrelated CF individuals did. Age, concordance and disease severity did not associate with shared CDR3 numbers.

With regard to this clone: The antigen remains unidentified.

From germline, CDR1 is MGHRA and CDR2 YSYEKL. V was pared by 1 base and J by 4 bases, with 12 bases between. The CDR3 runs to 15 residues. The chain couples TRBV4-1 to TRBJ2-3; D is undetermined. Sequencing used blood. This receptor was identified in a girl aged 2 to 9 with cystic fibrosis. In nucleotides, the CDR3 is TGCGCCAGCAGCCAAGGACCGGGTGGGTCAGATACGCAGTATTTT. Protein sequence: CASSQGPGGSDTQYF.